This TCR beta chain is from a study of radiotherapy plus CTLA-4 blockade in lung cancer. This clone was observed a few times. CDR1 and CDR2 from the germline V gene are LGHNA and YSLEER. The germline V and J ends were trimmed by 0 bases and 3 bases, with 14 bases remaining between them. CDR3 size: 16 residues. The assay was immunoSEQ multiplex PCR, and TCRdb's table has in-frame clones only and misses some. The table records fewer than 70,000 clones, 65% to 80% of them present only once. This sample comprised peripheral blood, obtained from a patient treated with radiotherapy plus ipilimumab. This chain connects TRBV4-3 to TRBJ1-1, with a tentative D call TRBD1 (5 bases). The origin of this receptor is a human donor with non-small cell lung cancer who had a complete response to radiotherapy plus ipilimumab. The CDR3 loop is CASSQDVRAGYTEAFF. CDR3 bases: TGCGCCAGCAGCCAAGATGTAAGGGCAGGGTACACTGAAGCTTTCTTT.